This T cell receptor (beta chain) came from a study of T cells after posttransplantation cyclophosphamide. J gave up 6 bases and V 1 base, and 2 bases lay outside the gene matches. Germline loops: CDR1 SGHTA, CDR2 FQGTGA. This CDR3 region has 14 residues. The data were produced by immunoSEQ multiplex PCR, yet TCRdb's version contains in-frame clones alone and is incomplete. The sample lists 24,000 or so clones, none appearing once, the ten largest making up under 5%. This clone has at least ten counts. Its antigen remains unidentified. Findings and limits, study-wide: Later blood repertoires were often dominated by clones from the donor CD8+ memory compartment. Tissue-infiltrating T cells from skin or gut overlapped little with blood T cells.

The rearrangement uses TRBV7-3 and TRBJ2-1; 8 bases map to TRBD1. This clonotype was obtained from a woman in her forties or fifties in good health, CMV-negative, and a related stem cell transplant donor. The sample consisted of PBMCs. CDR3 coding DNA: TGTGCCAGCAGCTTAAGGCAGGGGGCCAATGAGCAGTTCTTC. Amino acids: CASSLRQGANEQFF.